The sequence of this T cell receptor beta chain was determined in a study of T cells in Graves' hyperthyroidism and ophthalmopathy. Study information: Peripheral blood was secured at the point of initial diagnosis, before any treatment.

RNA transcripts gave rise to amplified TCR beta CDR3 regions. TCR CDR3 regions were first amplified by RT-PCR with HTBI primers. TCRdb re-derived calls from the multiplex PCR reads in MiXCR, one entry per CDR3 protein. Counted here are about 620,000 distinct CDR3 sequences, around 16% occurring once; the ten biggest clones make up 3.5% to 4%. Germline CDR1 is SGHRS and CDR2 is YFSETQ. The CDR3 length is 14 residues. The ends were cut back, 2 bases at V and 1 base at J, with 8 bases in the middle. Concerning this clonotype itself: Its matching antigen is unknown.

Study-level results: Blood also contained most expanded thyroid clonotypes above 0.001. Before onset, ophthalmopathy was predicted by the model a median around 6 months earlier.

Calling Graves' hyperthyroidism stable meant ophthalmopathy did not progress within 18 months. The source of this sequence is a woman aged 25 to 39 with Graves' hyperthyroidism. The material sequenced was blood. The chain joins TRBV5-1 to TRBJ2-3; no firm D call. The CDR3 region has the DNA TGCGCCAGCAGCTTCAGCGCCCGCACAGATACGCAGTATTTT. Translated, it gives CASSFSARTDTQYF.